This entry is about one T cell receptor beta chain. The sample comes from a study of blood T cell repertoires in COVID-19. The CDR3 loop spans 17 amino acids. Between the trimmed V and J ends, which lost 1 base and 3 bases, there was a span of 17 bases. The germline V gene has CDR1 LGHNT and CDR2 FRNRAP. Sequenced by immunoSEQ multiplex PCR; TCRdb stores in-frame clones only, minus some. The sample has approximately 310,000 clones, around 87% seen once. The V and J genes are TRBV12-5 and TRBJ2-3; the D gene is possibly TRBD2 (6 bases). The clonotype originates from a man in his fifties with active or convalescent COVID-19. The sequenced sample consisted of peripheral blood. The CDR3 is CASGLGRGILPTDTQYF. CDR3 coding DNA: TGTGCTAGTGGTTTGGGGAGGGGAATACTACCAACAGATACGCAGTATTTT.